A single sample gave rise to the 5 T cell receptor beta chains below, sequenced in a study of T cells in Graves' hyperthyroidism and ophthalmopathy. Amplification yielded TCR beta CDR3 regions, with RNA transcripts as the source. The primer set for the first-round RT-PCR of the TCR CDR3 was HTBI. MiXCR, run by TCRdb on the multiplex PCR reads, gives a single entry per CDR3 protein. The profile shows 500,000 to 800,000 distinct CDR3 sequences, 45% of them singletons. Material for sequencing was peripheral blood or thyroid tissue (not recorded which). The source is an adult man with Graves' disease, either hyperthyroidism or ophthalmopathy (not recorded which).

J is TRBJ1-4 and V is TRBV6-1; D unclear. The germline V and J ends were trimmed by 1 base and 6 bases, with 12 bases remaining between them. The germline gives CDR1 MNHNS, CDR2 SASEGT. The CDR3 runs 15 residues. The CDR3 coding sequence is TGTGCCAGCAGTGAAGGCAGGAGAGTTCATGAAAAACTGTTTTTT. Protein sequence: CASSEGRRVHEKLFF.

This chain links TRBV7-8 with TRBJ2-5, with a weak D call TRBD2 (6 bases). In germline, CDR1 is SGHVS, CDR2 FQNEAQ. V gave up 7 bases and J gave up 2 bases, with 14 bases separating them. The length of the CDR3 is 14 residues. CDR3 coding DNA: TGTGCCAGCAAGCCTAGCGCTTTTCAAGAGACCCAGTACTTC. The encoded protein is CASKPSAFQETQYF.

This clonotype was seen many times. This rearrangement joins TRBV11-3 to TRBJ1-1, with 7 positions matching TRBD1. The CDR3 runs to 14 residues. Losses at the gene ends were 6 bases for V and 0 bases for J; bases not matched to a gene: 4. In germline, CDR1 is SGHNT, CDR2 YENEEA. The CDR3 loop is CASRLGQMNTEAFF. CDR3 sequence (DNA): TGTGCCAGCAGGTTGGGACAGATGAACACTGAAGCTTTCTTT.

This clonotype was recorded at least ten times. This chain joins TRBV7-3 and TRBJ2-5; 7 bases fit TRBD1. CDR1 and CDR2 (germline): SGHTA, FQGTGA. V lost 5 bases to trimming and J lost 2 bases; unmatched junction nucleotides: 8. This CDR3 contains 15 residues. The CDR3 nucleotides read TGTGCCAGCAGCCCGACAGGGATTGGGCAAGAGACCCAGTACTTC. Protein sequence: CASSPTGIGQETQYF.

The genes are TRBV9 and TRBJ1-1; perhaps TRBD1 as D (6 bases). Trimming pared 2 bases from V and 0 bases from J, leaving 14 bases between. Per the germline V gene, CDR1 is SGDLS and CDR2 is YYNGEE. This CDR3 has 16 amino acids. The CDR3 spells CASSVVRGGVNTEAFF. Written as DNA, the CDR3 is TGTGCCAGCAGCGTTGTCAGGGGTGGGGTGAACACTGAAGCTTTCTTT.